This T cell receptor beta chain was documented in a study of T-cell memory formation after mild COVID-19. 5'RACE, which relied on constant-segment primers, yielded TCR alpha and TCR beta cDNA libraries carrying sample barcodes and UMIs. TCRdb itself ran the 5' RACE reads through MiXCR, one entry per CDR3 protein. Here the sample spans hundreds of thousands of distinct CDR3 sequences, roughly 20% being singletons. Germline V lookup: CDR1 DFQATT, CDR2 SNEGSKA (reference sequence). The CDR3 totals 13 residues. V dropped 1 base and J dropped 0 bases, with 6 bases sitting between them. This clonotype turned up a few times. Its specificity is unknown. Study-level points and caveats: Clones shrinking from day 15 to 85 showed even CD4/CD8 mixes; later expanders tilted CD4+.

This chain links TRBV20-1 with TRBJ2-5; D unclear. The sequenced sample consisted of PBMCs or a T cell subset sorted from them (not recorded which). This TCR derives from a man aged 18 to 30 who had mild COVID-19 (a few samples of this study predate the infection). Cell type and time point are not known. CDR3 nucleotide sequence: TGCAGTGCTAGAGGTGGGCACCAAGAGACCCAGTACTTC. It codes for CSARGGHQETQYF.